These 28 T cell receptor beta chains originate from one sample sequenced in a study of T cell clones after liver transplantation. Data came from immunoSEQ multiplex PCR; TCRdb stores just in-frame clones and leaves some out. The profile shows 7,000 to 8,000 clones, about four fifths of them singletons. The sequences come from CD8+ T cells from blood, collected before liver transplant. These receptors all come from a human donor who received a liver transplant.

CDR3 sequence: CASSPEGVYGYTF. Written as DNA, the CDR3 is TGTGCCAGCAGCCCCGAGGGGGTCTATGGCTACACCTTC. This chain joins TRBV13 and TRBJ1-2; possibly TRBD1 for D (6 bases). Trimming took off 5 bases at V and 4 bases at J, with 11 bases between the two ends. Germline CDR1 PRHDT, CDR2 FYEKMQ (reference sequence). The CDR3 covers 13 residues.

The gene calls are TRBV14 and TRBJ1-2; TRBD1 agrees at 9 bases. The germline V gene has CDR1 SGHDN and CDR2 FVKESK. With 2 bases clipped from V and 6 bases from J, the junction kept 4 bases outside the gene matches. The CDR3 contains 14 residues. CDR3: CASSQLQGANGYTF. DNA of the CDR3: TGTGCCAGCAGCCAACTACAGGGGGCGAATGGCTACACCTTC. The full variable domain, completed using reference TRBV14 and TRBJ1-2, is EAGVTQFPSHSVIEKGQTVTLRCDPISGHDNLYWYRRVMGKEIKFLLHFVKESKQDESGMPNNRFLAERTGGTYSTLKVQPAELEDSGVYFCASSQLQGANGYTFGSGTRLTVV.

This rearrangement joins TRBV13 to TRBJ2-1; D is possibly TRBD1 (6 bases). The V gene's germline CDR1 is PRHDT and CDR2 FYEKMQ (reference sequence). CDR3 length: 16 residues. The V and J ends lost 8 bases and 4 bases respectively, with 21 bases between them. The CDR3 is CASLPMRQGPYNEQFF. In DNA, the CDR3 is TGTGCCAGCTTACCCATGAGGCAGGGGCCTTACAATGAGCAGTTCTTC.

This chain joins TRBV19 and TRBJ2-1; 9 positions match TRBD2. Per the germline V gene, CDR1 is LNHDA and CDR2 is SQIVND (reference sequence). The CDR3 has 16 residues. Germline trimming cut 1 base from V and 4 bases from J; bases unmatched to any gene: 5. CDR3 residues: CASSIVASGVYNEQFF. The CDR3, as DNA: TGTGCCAGTAGTATAGTCGCTAGCGGGGTGTACAATGAGCAGTTCTTC.

V is TRBV9 and J is TRBJ2-3, with D hard to call. Germline-derived CDR1 and CDR2 are SGDLS and YYNGEE. The CDR3 is 13 amino acids. The V and J ends lost 0 bases and 3 bases respectively, with 5 bases between them. The CDR3 loop is CASSVAVTDTQYF. CDR3 nucleotides: TGTGCCAGCAGCGTAGCGGTTACAGATACGCAGTATTTT.

V usage is TRBV29-1 and J usage is TRBJ2-5, with D tentatively TRBD1 (7 bases). V was clipped by 3 bases and J by 0 bases, with 11 bases between them. Germline V gives CDR1 SQVTM, CDR2 ANQGSEA. CDR3 length equals 14 residues. Here the CDR3 DNA reads TGCAGCGTTGACGCAGGGGGGTACCAAGAGACCCAGTACTTC. Encoded protein: CSVDAGGYQETQYF.

The V and J genes are TRBV7-9 and TRBJ2-2; D is unresolved. V was cut by 1 base and J by 9 bases, with 9 bases left in between. The germline gives CDR1 SEHNR, CDR2 FQNEAQ (reference sequence). The CDR3 has 13 amino acids. The CDR3 bases are TGTGCCAGCAGCTTAGGTGGTAGCAGGGAGCTGTTTTTT. The encoded protein is CASSLGGSRELFF.

The rearrangement joins TRBV5-4 to TRBJ2-7; D gene unclear. The CDR3 is 13 amino acids. Deletions cut 4 bases from V and 5 bases from J, with 13 bases between. Germline CDR1 and CDR2: SGHNT and YYREEE (reference sequence). In DNA form, the CDR3 reads TGTGCCAGCAGCATATGGGCCTGGGACGAGCAGTACTTC. As protein: CASSIWAWDEQYF.

The genes are TRBV6-4 and TRBJ1-2; 9 nucleotides line up with TRBD1. Trimming at V came to 2 bases and at J to 6 bases, leaving 7 bases not matched to a gene. The CDR3 covers 15 residues. The germline V gene encodes CDR1 MRHNA and CDR2 SNTAGT. The CDR3 DNA sequence: TGTGCCAGCAGTGACCTTTTGGGACAGGGAGATGGCTACACCTTC. Translated, it gives CASSDLLGQGDGYTF.

This clone is a singleton in its sample. The chain carries TRBV11-3 and TRBJ2-3, with D perhaps TRBD1 (6 bases). CDR3 length: 15 amino acids. V was cut by 5 bases and J by 0 bases, with 12 bases left in between. Germline V gene data show CDR1 as SGHNT and CDR2 as YENEEA. CDR3 region: CASSAGVSSTDTQYF. The CDR3 DNA reads as TGTGCCAGCAGCGCAGGGGTCTCTAGCACAGATACGCAGTATTTT. Drawing the rest from reference TRBV11-3 and TRBJ2-3, the complete variable domain is EAGVVQSPRYKIIEKKQPVAFWCNPISGHNTLYWYLQNLGQGPELLIRYENEEAVDDSQLPKDRFSAERLKGVDSTLKIQPAELGDSAVYLCASSAGVSSTDTQYFGPGTRLTVL.

The chain recombines TRBV4-1 with TRBJ1-2, with 7 bases that match TRBD1. There are 16 residues in the CDR3. Germline CDR1 is MGHRA and CDR2 is YSYEKL. The ends lost 0 bases at V and 7 bases at J; junction bases unmatched: 11. The CDR3 loop is CASSQDSSRGMFGYTF. The CDR3 coding sequence is TGCGCCAGCAGCCAAGATTCGAGCAGGGGGATGTTTGGCTACACCTTC.

This chain joins TRBV5-1 and TRBJ2-6, with D possibly TRBD1 on 6 matching bases. Germline V gives CDR1 SGHRS, CDR2 YFSETQ. CDR3 length: 19 amino acids. The germline V and J ends were trimmed by 2 bases and 0 bases, with 18 bases remaining between them. The DNA of the CDR3 is TGCGCCAGCAGCTTACACCTTACAGGGTACAACTCTGGGGCCAACGTCCTGACTTTC. Translated, it gives CASSLHLTGYNSGANVLTF.

This clone was recorded a few times. J is TRBJ2-3 and V is TRBV4-1, with 12 bases identical to TRBD1. V shed 5 bases, J shed 6 bases, and the junction held 6 bases outside the gene matches. In germline, CDR1 is MGHRA, CDR2 YSYEKL. CDR3 length: 15 residues. CDR3 DNA: TGCGCCAGCAGCGGGGCGGGACAGGGGGCCGATACGCAGTATTTT. It is translated as CASSGAGQGADTQYF.

The genes are TRBV27 and TRBJ2-2; 10 bases map to TRBD1. There are 16 residues in the CDR3. Germline V gives CDR1 MNHEY, CDR2 SMNVEV (reference sequence). The V gene end was trimmed by 3 bases and the J gene end by 6 bases; junction bases not matched to a gene: 7. The CDR3 region has the DNA TGTGCCAGCAGTTTTACGGGGACAGGGGTTCCCGGGGAGCTGTTTTTT. Translating gives CASSFTGTGVPGELFF.

The V call is TRBV7-2, the J call TRBJ2-3; TRBD2 agrees at 8 bases. The CDR3 extends over 15 amino acids. Trimming cost V 2 bases and J 7 bases; bases outside gene matches: 8. Germline assignment: CDR1 SGHTA and CDR2 FQGNSA. CDR3 DNA sequence: TGTGCCAGCAGCTTAACAGCGGGGGCAAGGAATACGCAGTATTTT. This translates into CASSLTAGARNTQYF.

This chain connects TRBV4-2 to TRBJ2-7; possibly TRBD1 for D (6 bases). The CDR3 has 13 amino acids. V lost 1 base and J 6 bases, leaving 10 bases between the germline ends. The germline V gene has CDR1 LGHNA and CDR2 YNFKEQ. The CDR3 sequence: CASSQVDSREQYF. DNA of the CDR3: TGTGCCAGCAGCCAAGTGGACAGTCGCGAGCAGTACTTC.

The V and J genes are TRBV6-1 and TRBJ1-5, with 10 bases fitting TRBD1. V trimming: 1 base; J trimming: 7 bases; junction bases outside the gene matches: 7. This CDR3 contains 16 residues. Germline V gives CDR1 MNHNS, CDR2 SASEGT. CDR3 in amino acids: CASSEVGGTGDQPQHF. The CDR3 nucleotides read TGTGCCAGCAGTGAAGTCGGCGGGACAGGGGACCAGCCCCAGCATTTT.

The chain employs TRBV27 and TRBJ2-2, with 9 bases lining up with TRBD1. There are 16 residues in the CDR3. After removal of 6 bases from V and 3 bases from J, the junction contained 8 bases not matched to a gene. Germline V lookup: CDR1 MNHEY, CDR2 SMNVEV (reference sequence). For the CDR3, the DNA is TGTGCCAGCAGCTGGGACAGGGAGTTTCACACCGGGGAGCTGTTTTTT. As protein: CASSWDREFHTGELFF.

The chain carries TRBV5-6 and TRBJ2-7, with D possibly TRBD1 on 6 matching bases. The CDR3 is 16 residues long. Germline CDR1 reads SGHDT; CDR2 reads YYEEEE. Trimming removed 5 bases at V and 4 bases at J, with 22 bases between. The CDR3 DNA follows: TGTGCCAGCAGTCCAGCCTCAGGACAGTCCATGTACGAGCAGTACTTC. Translation: CASSPASGQSMYEQYF.

The genes are TRBV7-9 and TRBJ2-7, with D possibly being TRBD1 (6 bases). V lost 4 bases, J lost 2 bases, and 12 bases lay in between. The germline V gene encodes CDR1 SEHNR and CDR2 FQNEAQ (reference sequence). The CDR3 runs 14 residues. CDR3 nucleotides: TGTGCCAGCAGCTCCTCGGGACACCCCTACGAGCAGTACTTC. Translating gives CASSSSGHPYEQYF.

Only one count was recorded for this clone. The DNA of the CDR3 is TGCGCCAGCAGCCTGGCGGGGGGGTTTTCCTACGAGCAGTACTTC. It translates to CASSLAGGFSYEQYF. The chain combines TRBV4-1 with TRBJ2-7; 9 bases agree with TRBD2. The V segment lost 4 bases and the J segment 1 base; nucleotides outside the gene matches: 5. The CDR3 runs to 15 residues. Germline V CDR1 and CDR2: MGHRA, YSYEKL.

CDR3 in amino acids: CASSLTFSGDLGGLNTEAFF. CDR3 DNA: TGTGCCAGCTCACTGACATTTTCAGGGGATCTTGGGGGCCTGAACACTGAAGCTTTCTTT. The gene calls are TRBV18 and TRBJ1-1; a possible D gene is TRBD1 (6 bases). This CDR3 has 20 residues. The V gene lost 4 bases and the J gene lost 0 bases, with 27 bases spanning the gap. Germline CDR1 is KGHSH and CDR2 is LQKENI.

The genes are TRBV23-1 and TRBJ2-7; 8 bases match TRBD1. TRBV23-1 belongs to the ORF category, with a function that is uncertain. CDR3 length equals 17 residues. The V gene end was trimmed by 3 bases and the J gene end by 0 bases; junction bases not matched to a gene: 10. CDR3 amino acids: CASSHPAPDRVSYEQYF. The CDR3 bases are TGCGCCAGCAGTCATCCCGCCCCGGACAGGGTCTCCTACGAGCAGTACTTC.

V is TRBV27 and J is TRBJ2-5; the D gene is possibly TRBD2 (6 bases). CDR1 MNHEY and CDR2 SMNVEV come from the germline V gene (reference sequence). The CDR3 extends over 16 amino acids. V lost 3 bases and J lost 0, with 14 bases in between. DNA of the CDR3: TGTGCCAGCAGTTTTATGGAGGGAAATTACCAAGAGACCCAGTACTTC. Protein product: CASSFMEGNYQETQYF.

The rearrangement joins TRBV5-5 to TRBJ2-3; D possibly corresponds to TRBD2 (5 bases). From germline, CDR1 is SGHKS and CDR2 YYEKEE (reference sequence). This CDR3 region has 12 residues. V was cut by 0 bases and J by 10 bases, with 9 bases left in between. This chain's CDR3 is CASSLELVSQYF. DNA of the CDR3: TGTGCCAGCAGCTTGGAACTAGTATCGCAGTATTTT.

V and J are TRBV15 and TRBJ1-2; no clear D. The ends were cut back, 0 bases at V and 4 bases at J, with 12 bases in the middle. The length of the CDR3 is 15 residues. Germline assignment: CDR1 LNHNV and CDR2 YYDKDF (reference sequence). The CDR3 DNA reads as TGTGCCACCAGCAGAGATCGGCAGGACTCCTATGGCTACACCTTC. Translated: CATSRDRQDSYGYTF.

The sample holds a few counts of this clone. The chain carries TRBV11-3 and TRBJ2-1; TRBD1 might be the D (5 bases). Germline V gives CDR1 SGHNT, CDR2 YENEEA. V was pared by 5 bases and J by 4 bases, with 12 bases between. This CDR3 comprises 14 residues. The CDR3 DNA reads TGTGCCAGCAGCCCCAGGGCGGAATACAATGAGCAGTTCTTC. Amino acids: CASSPRAEYNEQFF. The full variable domain, rest sourced from reference TRBV11-3 and TRBJ2-1, is EAGVVQSPRYKIIEKKQPVAFWCNPISGHNTLYWYLQNLGQGPELLIRYENEEAVDDSQLPKDRFSAERLKGVDSTLKIQPAELGDSAVYLCASSPRAEYNEQFFGPGTRLTVL.

V gene TRBV27 combines with J gene TRBJ2-7, with D hard to call. V was clipped by 3 bases and J by 6 bases, with 12 bases between them. The CDR3 runs 13 residues. In germline, CDR1 is MNHEY, CDR2 SMNVEV (reference sequence). For the CDR3, the DNA is TGTGCCAGCAGTTTTGTCGGTCCTAGCGAGCAGTACTTC. Its protein is CASSFVGPSEQYF.